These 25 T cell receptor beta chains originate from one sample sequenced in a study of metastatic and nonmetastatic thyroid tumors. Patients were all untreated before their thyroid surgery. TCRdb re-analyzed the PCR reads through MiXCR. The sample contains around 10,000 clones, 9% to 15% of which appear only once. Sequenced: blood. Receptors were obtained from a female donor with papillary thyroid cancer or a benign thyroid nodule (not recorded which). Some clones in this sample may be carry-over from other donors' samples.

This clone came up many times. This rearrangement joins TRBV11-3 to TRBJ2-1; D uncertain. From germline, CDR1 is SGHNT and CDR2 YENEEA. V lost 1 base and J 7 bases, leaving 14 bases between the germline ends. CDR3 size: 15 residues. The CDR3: CASSLGLEKRNEQFF. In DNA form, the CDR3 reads TGTGCCAGCAGCTTAGGCCTCGAGAAGAGGAATGAGCAGTTCTTC.

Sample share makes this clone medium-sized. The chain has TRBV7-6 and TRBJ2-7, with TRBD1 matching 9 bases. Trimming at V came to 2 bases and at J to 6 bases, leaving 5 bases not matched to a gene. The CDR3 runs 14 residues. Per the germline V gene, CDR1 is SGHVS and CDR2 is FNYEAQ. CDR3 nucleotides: TGTGCCAGCAGCTTAACAGGGGGCGGTTCCGAGCAGTACTTC. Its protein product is CASSLTGGGSEQYF.

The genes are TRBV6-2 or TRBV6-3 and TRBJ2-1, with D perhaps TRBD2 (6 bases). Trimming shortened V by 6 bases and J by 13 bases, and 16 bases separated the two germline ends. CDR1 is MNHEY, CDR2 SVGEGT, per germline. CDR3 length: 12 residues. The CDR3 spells CASSLAEGYQFF. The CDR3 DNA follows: TGTGCCAGCAGCCTGGCGGAGGGATATCAGTTCTTC.

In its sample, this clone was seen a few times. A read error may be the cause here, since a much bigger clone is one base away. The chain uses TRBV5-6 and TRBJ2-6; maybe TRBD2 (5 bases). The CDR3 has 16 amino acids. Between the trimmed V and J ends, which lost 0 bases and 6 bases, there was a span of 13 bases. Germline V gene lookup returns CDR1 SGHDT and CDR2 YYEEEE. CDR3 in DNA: TGTGCCAGCAGCTTGGAGGGCGGGTCCGTGGCCAACGTCCTGACTTTC. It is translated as CASSLEGGSVANVLTF.

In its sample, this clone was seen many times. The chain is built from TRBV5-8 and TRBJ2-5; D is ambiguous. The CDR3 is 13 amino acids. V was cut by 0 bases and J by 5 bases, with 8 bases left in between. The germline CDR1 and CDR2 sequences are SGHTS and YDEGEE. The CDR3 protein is CASSLGGSETQYF. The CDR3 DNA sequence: TGTGCCAGCAGCTTGGGCGGATCGGAGACCCAGTACTTC.

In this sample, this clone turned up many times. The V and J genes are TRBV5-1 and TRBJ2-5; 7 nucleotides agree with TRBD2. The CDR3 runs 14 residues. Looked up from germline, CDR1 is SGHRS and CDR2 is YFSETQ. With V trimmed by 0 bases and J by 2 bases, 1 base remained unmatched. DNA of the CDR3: TGCGCCAGCAGCTTGGCCGGGGGGCAAGAGACCCAGTACTTC. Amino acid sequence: CASSLAGGQETQYF.

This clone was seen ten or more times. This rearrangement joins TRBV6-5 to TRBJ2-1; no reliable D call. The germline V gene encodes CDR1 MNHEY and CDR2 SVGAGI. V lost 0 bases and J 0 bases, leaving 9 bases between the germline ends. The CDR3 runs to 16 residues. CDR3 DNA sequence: TGTGCCAGCAGTTACTCTGACTTAAGCTCCTACAATGAGCAGTTCTTC. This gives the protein CASSYSDLSSYNEQFF.

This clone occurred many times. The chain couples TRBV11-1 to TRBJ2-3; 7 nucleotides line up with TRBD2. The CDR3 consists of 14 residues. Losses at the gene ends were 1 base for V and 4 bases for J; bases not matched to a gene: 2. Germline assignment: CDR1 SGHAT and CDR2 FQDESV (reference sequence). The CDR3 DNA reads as TGTGCCAGCAGCTTAGTGGGGGGGGCAGATACGCAGTATTTT. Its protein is CASSLVGGADTQYF.

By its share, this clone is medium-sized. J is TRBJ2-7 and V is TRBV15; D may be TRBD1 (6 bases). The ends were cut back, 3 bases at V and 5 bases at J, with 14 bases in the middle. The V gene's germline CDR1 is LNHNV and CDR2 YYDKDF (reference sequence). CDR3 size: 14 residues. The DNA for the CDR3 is TGTGCCACCAGCAGGGATGGACAGTGGAACGAGCAGTACTTC. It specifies CATSRDGQWNEQYF.

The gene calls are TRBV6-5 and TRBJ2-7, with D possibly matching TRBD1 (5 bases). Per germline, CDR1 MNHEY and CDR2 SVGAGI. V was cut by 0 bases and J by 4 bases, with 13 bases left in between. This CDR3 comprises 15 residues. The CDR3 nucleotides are TGTGCCAGCAGTTACTCTGCAGGGAAAGGATACGAGCAGTACTTC. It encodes CASSYSAGKGYEQYF.

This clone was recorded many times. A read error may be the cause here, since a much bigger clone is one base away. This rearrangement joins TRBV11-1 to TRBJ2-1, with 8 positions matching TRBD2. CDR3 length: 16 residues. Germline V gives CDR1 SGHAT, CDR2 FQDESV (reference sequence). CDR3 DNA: TGTGCCAGCAGCTTATCCCTAGCGGGCTCCTACAATGAGCGGTTCTTC. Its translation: CASSLSLAGSYNERFF.

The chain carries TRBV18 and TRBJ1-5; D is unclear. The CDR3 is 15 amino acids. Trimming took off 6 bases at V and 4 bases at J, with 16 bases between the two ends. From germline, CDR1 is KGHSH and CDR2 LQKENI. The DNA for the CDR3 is TGTGCCAGCTCCCTAAGGACGCAGCAAAATCAGCCCCAGCATTTT. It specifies CASSLRTQQNQPQHF.

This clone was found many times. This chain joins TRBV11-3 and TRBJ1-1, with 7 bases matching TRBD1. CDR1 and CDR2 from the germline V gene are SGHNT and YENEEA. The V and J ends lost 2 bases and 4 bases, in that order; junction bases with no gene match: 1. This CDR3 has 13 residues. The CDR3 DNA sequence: TGTGCCAGCAGCTTAACAGGGGCCACTGAAGCTTTCTTT. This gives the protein CASSLTGATEAFF. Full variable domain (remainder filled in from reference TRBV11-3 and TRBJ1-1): EAGVVQSPRYKIIEKKQPVAFWCNPISGHNTLYWYLQNLGQGPELLIRYENEEAVDDSQLPKDRFSAERLKGVDSTLKIQPAELGDSAVYLCASSLTGATEAFFGQGTRLTVV.

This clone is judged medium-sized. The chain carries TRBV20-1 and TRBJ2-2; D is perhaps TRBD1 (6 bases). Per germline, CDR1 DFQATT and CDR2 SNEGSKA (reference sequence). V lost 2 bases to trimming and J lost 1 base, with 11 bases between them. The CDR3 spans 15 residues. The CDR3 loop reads CSARQGSWNTGELFF. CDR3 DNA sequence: TGCAGTGCTAGACAGGGGAGTTGGAACACCGGGGAGCTGTTTTTT.

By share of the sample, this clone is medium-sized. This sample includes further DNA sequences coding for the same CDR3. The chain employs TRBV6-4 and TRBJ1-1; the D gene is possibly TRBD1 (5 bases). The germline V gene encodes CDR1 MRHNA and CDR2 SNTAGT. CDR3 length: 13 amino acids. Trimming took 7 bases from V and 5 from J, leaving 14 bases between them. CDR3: CASNTRESTEAFF. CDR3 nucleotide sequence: TGTGCCAGCAATACCAGGGAGAGTACTGAAGCTTTCTTT.

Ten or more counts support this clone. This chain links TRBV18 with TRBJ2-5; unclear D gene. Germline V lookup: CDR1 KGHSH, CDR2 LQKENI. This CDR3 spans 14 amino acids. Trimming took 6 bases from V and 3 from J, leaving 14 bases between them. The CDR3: CASSPTSTKETQYF. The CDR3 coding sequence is TGTGCCAGCTCCCCTACATCTACCAAAGAGACCCAGTACTTC. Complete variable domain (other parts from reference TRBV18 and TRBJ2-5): NAGVMQNPRHLVRRRGQEARLRCSPMKGHSHVYWYRQLPEEGLKFMVYLQKENIIDESGMPKERFSAEFPKEGPSILRIQQVVRGDSAAYFCASSPTSTKETQYFGPGTRLLVL.

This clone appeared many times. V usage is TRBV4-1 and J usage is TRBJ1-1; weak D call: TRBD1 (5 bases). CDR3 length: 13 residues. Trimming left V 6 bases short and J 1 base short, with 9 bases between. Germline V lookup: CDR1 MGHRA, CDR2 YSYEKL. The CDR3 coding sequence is TGCGCCAGCAGTTGGGACGGGAACACTGAAGCTTTCTTT. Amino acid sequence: CASSWDGNTEAFF.

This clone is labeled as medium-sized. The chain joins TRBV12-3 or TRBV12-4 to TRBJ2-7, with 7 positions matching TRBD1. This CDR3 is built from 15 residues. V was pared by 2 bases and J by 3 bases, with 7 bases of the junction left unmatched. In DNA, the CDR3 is TGTGCCAGCAGTTTACTTGCTACAGGGGACTACGAGCAGTACTTC. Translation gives CASSLLATGDYEQYF.

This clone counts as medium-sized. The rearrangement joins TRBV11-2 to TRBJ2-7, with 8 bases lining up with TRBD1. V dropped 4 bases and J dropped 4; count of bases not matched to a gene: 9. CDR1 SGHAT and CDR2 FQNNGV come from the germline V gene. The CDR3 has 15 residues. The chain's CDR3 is CASSSNTDRVYEQYF. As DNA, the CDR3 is TGTGCCAGCAGCTCGAACACGGACAGGGTGTACGAGCAGTACTTC.

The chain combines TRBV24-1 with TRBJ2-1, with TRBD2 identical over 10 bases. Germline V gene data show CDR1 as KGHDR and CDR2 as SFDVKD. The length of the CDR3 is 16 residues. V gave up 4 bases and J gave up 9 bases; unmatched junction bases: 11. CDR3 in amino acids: CATSDSQREGRSEQFF. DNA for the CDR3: TGTGCCACCAGTGACTCCCAGCGGGAGGGCCGGAGTGAGCAGTTCTTC.

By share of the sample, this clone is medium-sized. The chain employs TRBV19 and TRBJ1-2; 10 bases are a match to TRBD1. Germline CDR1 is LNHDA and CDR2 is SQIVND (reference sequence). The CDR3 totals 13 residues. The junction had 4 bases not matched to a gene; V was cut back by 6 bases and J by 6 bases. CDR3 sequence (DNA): TGTGCCAGTAGCCCGACAGGGGGCGATGGCTACACCTTC. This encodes CASSPTGGDGYTF.

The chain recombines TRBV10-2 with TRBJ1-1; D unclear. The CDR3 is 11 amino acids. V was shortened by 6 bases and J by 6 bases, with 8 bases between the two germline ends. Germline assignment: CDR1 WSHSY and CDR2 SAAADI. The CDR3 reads CASRGQAEAFF. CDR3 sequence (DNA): TGCGCCAGCAGGGGCCAGGCTGAAGCTTTCTTT.

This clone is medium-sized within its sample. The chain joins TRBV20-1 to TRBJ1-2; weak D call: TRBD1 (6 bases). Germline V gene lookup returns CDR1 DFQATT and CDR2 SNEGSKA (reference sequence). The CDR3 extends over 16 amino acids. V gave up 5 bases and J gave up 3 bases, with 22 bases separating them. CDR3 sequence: CSALDRQRSKDYGYTF. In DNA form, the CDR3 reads TGCAGTGCTCTAGACAGGCAACGATCGAAAGACTATGGCTACACCTTC.

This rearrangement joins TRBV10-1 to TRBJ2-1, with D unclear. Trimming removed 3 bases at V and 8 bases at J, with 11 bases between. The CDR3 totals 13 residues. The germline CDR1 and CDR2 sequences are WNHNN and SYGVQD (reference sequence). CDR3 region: CASSERPSYEQFF. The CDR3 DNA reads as TGCGCCAGCAGTGAACGGCCATCGTATGAGCAGTTCTTC.

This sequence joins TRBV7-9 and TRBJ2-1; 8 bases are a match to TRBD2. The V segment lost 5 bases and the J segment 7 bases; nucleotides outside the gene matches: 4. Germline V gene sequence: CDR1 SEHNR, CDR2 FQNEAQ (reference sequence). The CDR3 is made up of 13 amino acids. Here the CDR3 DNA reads TGTGCCAGCAGCCGAAGCGGGAGAAATGAGCAGTTCTTC. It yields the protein CASSRSGRNEQFF.